Shown below are 20 T cell receptor beta chains from a single sample sequenced in a study of beta chain features in type 1 diabetes. Sequenced material consisted of expressed TCRB transcripts (all of the isolated RNA was reverse transcribed). Assay used: immunoSEQ multiplex PCR; TCRdb lists only in-frame clones, some missing. Among roughly 380,000 clones listed, 20% were seen once. The sequencing sample was made of naive CD4+ T cells from blood. The source is a woman under 30 in good health.

The V gene is TRBV30, the J gene TRBJ1-2, with D possibly being TRBD1 (5 bases). This CDR3 is 13 amino acids long. The V and J ends lost 4 bases and 4 bases respectively, with 13 bases between them. CDR1 is GTSNPN, CDR2 SVGIG, per germline (reference sequence). CDR3 sequence: CAWTPQGPYGYTF. CDR3 coding DNA: TGTGCCTGGACCCCTCAGGGTCCCTATGGCTACACCTTC.

The genes are TRBV18 and TRBJ2-7; TRBD1 aligns across 7 bases. The V gene end was trimmed by 0 bases and the J gene end by 4 bases; junction bases not matched to a gene: 3. This CDR3 has 14 amino acids. The germline V gene has CDR1 KGHSH and CDR2 LQKENI. CDR3 residues: CASSPPGTVYEQYF. Here the CDR3 DNA reads TGTGCCAGCTCACCACCCGGGACAGTTTACGAGCAGTACTTC.

This clone was detected a few times. This chain links TRBV7-2 with TRBJ2-1; maybe TRBD2 (5 bases). CDR3 length: 13 residues. CDR1 and CDR2 from the germline V gene are SGHTA and FQGNSA. Trimming cost V 7 bases and J 9 bases, with 16 bases left between them. Here the CDR3 reads CASTSLRAGEQFF. CDR3 nucleotides: TGTGCCAGCACCTCTTTGAGGGCGGGTGAGCAGTTCTTC.

The chain has TRBV7-2 and TRBJ2-5; tentative D call: TRBD1 (5 bases). V gave up 3 bases and J gave up 2 bases, with 10 bases separating them. Germline V gives CDR1 SGHTA, CDR2 FQGNSA. The CDR3 sequence is 14 residues long. The chain's CDR3 is CASSFRQIQETQYF. As DNA, the CDR3 is TGTGCCAGCAGCTTCCGACAGATTCAAGAGACCCAGTACTTC.

This clone was detected a few times. The V gene is TRBV21-1, the J gene TRBJ2-7; TRBD2, the table's D call, lacks a check against the DNA. TRBV21-1 is listed as a pseudogene. This CDR3 has 10 residues. The CDR3 protein is CASSKGVWYF. CDR3 bases: TGTGCCAGCAGCAAAGGAGTCTGGTACTTC.

The V call is TRBV9, the J call TRBJ2-7; D perhaps matches TRBD1 (6 bases). The CDR3 covers 14 residues. Trimming pared 4 bases from V and 0 bases from J, leaving 11 bases between. Looked up from germline, CDR1 is SGDLS and CDR2 is YYNGEE. The CDR3 here is CASSTGTPSYEQYF. CDR3 coding DNA: TGTGCCAGCAGCACCGGGACACCCTCCTACGAGCAGTACTTC.

This clone has only a few counts. The rearrangement uses TRBV7-2 and TRBJ2-3; 11 bases are a match to TRBD2. The CDR3 contains 15 residues. CDR1 and CDR2 from the germline V gene are SGHTA and FQGNSA. V trimming: 11 bases; J trimming: 6 bases; junction bases outside the gene matches: 13. CDR3 sequence reads: CAGSTLAGVKDTQYF. CDR3 DNA sequence: TGTGCCGGATCTACACTAGCGGGAGTCAAGGATACGCAGTATTTT.

This rearrangement joins TRBV2 to TRBJ2-3; 7 bases match TRBD1. V lost 6 bases to trimming and J lost 2 bases; unmatched junction nucleotides: 8. CDR3 length equals 15 residues. Germline V gene data show CDR1 as SNHLY and CDR2 as FYNNEI. Here the CDR3 DNA reads TGTGCCAGCAGAGATTCGACAGGGCCCACAGATACGCAGTATTTT. Its protein is CASRDSTGPTDTQYF. Using reference TRBV2 and TRBJ2-3 for the parts outside the CDR3, the full variable domain is EPEVTQTPSHQVTQMGQEVILRCVPISNHLYFYWYRQILGQKVEFLVSFYNNEISEKSEIFDDQFSVERPDGSNFTLKIRSTKLEDSAMYFCASRDSTGPTDTQYFGPGTRLTVL.

The chain carries TRBV5-5 and TRBJ2-1; 8 bases are shared with TRBD1. The CDR3 loop spans 15 amino acids. Trimming at V came to 6 bases and at J to 5 bases, leaving 10 bases not matched to a gene. The germline V gene has CDR1 SGHKS and CDR2 YYEKEE (reference sequence). The CDR3 is CASTYSGGNNNEQFF. CDR3 bases: TGTGCCAGCACCTACTCAGGGGGCAATAACAATGAGCAGTTCTTC. The whole variable domain, filled in from reference TRBV5-5 and TRBJ2-1, reads DAGVTQSPTHLIKTRGQQVTLRCSPISGHKSVSWYQQVLGQGPQFIFQYYEKEERGRGNFPDRFSARQFPNYSSELNVNALLLGDSALYLCASTYSGGNNNEQFFGPGTRLTVL.

This clone was counted only a few times. The genes are TRBV5-6 and TRBJ1-3; D possibly corresponds to TRBD1 (6 bases). V was trimmed by 3 bases and J by 0 bases, leaving 16 bases between them. CDR3 length equals 17 residues. Germline CDR1 reads SGHDT; CDR2 reads YYEEEE. The CDR3 loop is CASSSASTGHSGNTIYF. As DNA, the CDR3 is TGTGCCAGCAGCTCCGCATCGACAGGCCACTCTGGAAACACCATATATTTT.

This chain links TRBV4-1 with TRBJ2-6; D call uncertain. This CDR3 region has 13 residues. Germline V gene data show CDR1 as MGHRA and CDR2 as YSYEKL. Trimming removed 4 bases at V and 3 bases at J, with 4 bases between. CDR3: CASSLRGANVLTF. The CDR3 nucleotides are TGCGCCAGCAGCCTCCGTGGGGCCAACGTCCTGACTTTC.

Points on this clone: Compared with germline, one end of the junction differs, possibly owing to a read error. The chain recombines TRBV7-7 with TRBJ2-1, with 9 bases aligning to TRBD2. The CDR3 length is 15 residues. Per the germline V gene, CDR1 is SSHAT and CDR2 is FNYEAQ (reference sequence). In DNA, the CDR3 is TGTGCTAGCAGCCGGTGGCGGGAGGGTAAAGATGAGCAGTTCTTC. As protein: CASSRWREGKDEQFF.

This chain links TRBV21-1 with TRBJ1-5; TRBD1 is the table's D call, not checked against the DNA. TRBV21-1 is noted as a pseudogene. This CDR3 comprises 14 residues. The CDR3 is CASSNRQGCKPQHF. The CDR3 DNA sequence: TGTGCCAGCAGCAACAGACAGGGGTGCAAGCCCCAGCATTTT.

The count of this clone is one. The chain couples TRBV7-6 to TRBJ2-7, with D possibly matching TRBD1 (8 bases). Trimming pared 3 bases from V and 0 bases from J, leaving 24 bases between. This CDR3 region has 19 residues. The V gene's germline CDR1 is SGHVS and CDR2 FNYEAQ. The DNA for the CDR3 is TGTGCCAGCAGCTTCACTAGCGCTCAGGGGGCCGGCGCCTCCTACGAGCAGTACTTC. It yields the protein CASSFTSAQGAGASYEQYF.

This clone appeared a few times. The chain combines TRBV4-1 with TRBJ2-1, with 7 bases matching TRBD1. CDR3 length: 17 residues. After removal of 1 base from V and 0 bases from J, the junction contained 6 bases not matched to a gene. The germline V gene encodes CDR1 MGHRA and CDR2 YSYEKL. CDR3 bases: TGCGCCAGCAGCCAAGCCCAGGGACAGAGCTCCTACAATGAGCAGTTCTTC. Its translation: CASSQAQGQSSYNEQFF.

Only a few counts were recorded for this clone. The J gene is TRBJ2-7, the V gene TRBV5-1; tentative D call: TRBD2 (5 bases). The CDR3 runs 15 residues. V lost 4 bases and J 3 bases, leaving 17 bases between the germline ends. CDR1 and CDR2 from the germline V gene are SGHRS and YFSETQ. CDR3 DNA: TGCGCCAGCAGCCCAGACCCTAGCCAGATCTACGAGCAGTACTTC. Protein product: CASSPDPSQIYEQYF.

The rearrangement links TRBV18 to TRBJ2-5; tentatively, D is TRBD2 (5 bases). Germline V gives CDR1 KGHSH, CDR2 LQKENI. V lost 2 bases to trimming and J lost 5 bases, with 12 bases between them. The CDR3 length is 14 residues. The CDR3: CASSPGGMQETQYF. The CDR3 nucleotides are TGTGCCAGCTCACCAGGAGGAATGCAGGAGACCCAGTACTTC.

This clone was seen more than once but under ten times. The chain combines TRBV7-9 with TRBJ2-7; a possible D gene is TRBD1 (5 bases). The ends were cut back, 0 bases at V and 3 bases at J, with 9 bases in the middle. Germline V CDR1 and CDR2: SEHNR, FQNEAQ (reference sequence). The CDR3 contains 14 residues. The CDR3 region has the DNA TGTGCCAGCAGCTTAGCCCCAGGGAACTACGAGCAGTACTTC. Encoded protein: CASSLAPGNYEQYF.

The V gene is TRBV9, the J gene TRBJ1-2, with D perhaps TRBD1 (6 bases). Trimming stripped 2 bases from V and 3 bases from J, with 17 bases between. Germline CDR1 is SGDLS and CDR2 is YYNGEE. This CDR3 has 16 residues. Here the CDR3 reads CASSVGVGATDYGYTF. Here the CDR3 DNA reads TGTGCCAGCAGCGTGGGGGTGGGGGCTACCGACTATGGCTACACCTTC.

This clone showed up just a few times. The rearrangement joins TRBV30 to TRBJ2-7; D is undetermined. The CDR3 covers 13 residues. Deletions cut 2 bases from V and 2 bases from J, with 10 bases between. The germline gives CDR1 GTSNPN, CDR2 SVGIG (reference sequence). In DNA, the CDR3 is TGTGCCTGGAGTTATCGAGGTGCCTACGAGCAGTACTTC. Translating gives CAWSYRGAYEQYF.